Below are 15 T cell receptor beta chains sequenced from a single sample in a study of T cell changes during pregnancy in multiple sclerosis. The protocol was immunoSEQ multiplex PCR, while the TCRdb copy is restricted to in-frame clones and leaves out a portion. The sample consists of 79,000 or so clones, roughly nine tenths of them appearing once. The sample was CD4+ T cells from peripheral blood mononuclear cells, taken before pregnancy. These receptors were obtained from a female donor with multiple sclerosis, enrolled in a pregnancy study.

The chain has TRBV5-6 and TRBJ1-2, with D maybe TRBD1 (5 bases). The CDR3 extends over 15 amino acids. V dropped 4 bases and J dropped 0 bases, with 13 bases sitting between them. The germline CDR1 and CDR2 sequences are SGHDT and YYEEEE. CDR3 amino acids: CASSVQDRANYGYTF. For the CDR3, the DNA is TGTGCCAGCAGCGTACAGGATAGAGCTAACTATGGCTACACCTTC.

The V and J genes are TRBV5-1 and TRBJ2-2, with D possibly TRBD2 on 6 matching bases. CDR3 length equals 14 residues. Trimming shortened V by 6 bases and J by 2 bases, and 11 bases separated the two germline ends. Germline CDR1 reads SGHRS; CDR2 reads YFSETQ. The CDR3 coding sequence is TGCGCCAGCAATCCGGAGGGAAACACCGGGGAGCTGTTTTTT. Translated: CASNPEGNTGELFF.

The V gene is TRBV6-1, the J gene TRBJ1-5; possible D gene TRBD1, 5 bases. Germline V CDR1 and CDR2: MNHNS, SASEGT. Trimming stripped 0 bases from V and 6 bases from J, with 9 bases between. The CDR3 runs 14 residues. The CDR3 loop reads CASSEAYGGQPQHF. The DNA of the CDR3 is TGTGCCAGCAGTGAAGCTTACGGGGGTCAGCCCCAGCATTTT.

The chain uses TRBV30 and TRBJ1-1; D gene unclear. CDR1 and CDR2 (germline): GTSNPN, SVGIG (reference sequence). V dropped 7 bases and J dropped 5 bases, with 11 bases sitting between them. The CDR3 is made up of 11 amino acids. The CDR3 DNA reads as TGTGCCTCGAACCGAGGAACTGAAGCTTTCTTT. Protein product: CASNRGTEAFF. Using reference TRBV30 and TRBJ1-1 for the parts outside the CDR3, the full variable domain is SQTIHQWPATLVQPVGSPLSLECTVEGTSNPNLYWYRQAAGRGLQLLFYSVGIGQISSEVPQNLSASRPQDRQFILSSKKLLLSDSGFYLCASNRGTEAFFGQGTRLTVV.

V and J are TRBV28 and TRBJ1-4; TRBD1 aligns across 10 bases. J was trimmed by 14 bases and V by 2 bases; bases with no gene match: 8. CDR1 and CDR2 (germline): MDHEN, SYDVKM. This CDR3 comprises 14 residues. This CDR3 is CASSLETGGGGLFF. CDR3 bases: TGTGCCAGCAGTTTAGAGACAGGGGGCGGTGGGCTGTTTTTT.

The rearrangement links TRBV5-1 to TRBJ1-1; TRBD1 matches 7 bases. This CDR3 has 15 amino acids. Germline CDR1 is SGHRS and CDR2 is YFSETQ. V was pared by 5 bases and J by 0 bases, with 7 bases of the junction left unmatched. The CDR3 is CASSRPGQLNTEAFF. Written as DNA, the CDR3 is TGCGCCAGCAGTCGGCCGGGACAGCTGAACACTGAAGCTTTCTTT.

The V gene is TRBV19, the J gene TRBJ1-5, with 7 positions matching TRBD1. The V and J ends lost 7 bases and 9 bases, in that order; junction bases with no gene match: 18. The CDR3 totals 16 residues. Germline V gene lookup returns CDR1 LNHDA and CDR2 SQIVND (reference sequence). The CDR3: CASKSRGNSLNLPQHF. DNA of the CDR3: TGTGCCAGTAAATCCAGGGGGAACTCCCTGAATTTGCCCCAGCATTTT. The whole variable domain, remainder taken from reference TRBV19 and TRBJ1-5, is DGGITQSPKYLFRKEGQNVTLSCEQNLNHDAMYWYRQDPGQGLRLIYYSQIVNDFQKGDIAEGYSVSREKKESFPLTVTSAQKNPTAFYLCASKSRGNSLNLPQHFGDGTRLSIL.

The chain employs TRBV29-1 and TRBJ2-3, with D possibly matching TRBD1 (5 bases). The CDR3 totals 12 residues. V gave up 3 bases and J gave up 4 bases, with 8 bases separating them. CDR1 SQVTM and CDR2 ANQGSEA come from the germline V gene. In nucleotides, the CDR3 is TGCAGCGTTGATCAGGGCCCAGATACGCAGTATTTT. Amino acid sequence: CSVDQGPDTQYF.

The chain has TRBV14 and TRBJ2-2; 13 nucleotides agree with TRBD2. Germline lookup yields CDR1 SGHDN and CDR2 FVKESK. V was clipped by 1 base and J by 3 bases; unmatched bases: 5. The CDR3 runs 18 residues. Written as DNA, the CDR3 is TGTGCCAGCAGCCAAGTCACTAGCGGGAGGGCCGACACCGGGGAGCTGTTTTTT. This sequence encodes CASSQVTSGRADTGELFF. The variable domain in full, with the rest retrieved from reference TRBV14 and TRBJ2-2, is EAGVTQFPSHSVIEKGQTVTLRCDPISGHDNLYWYRRVMGKEIKFLLHFVKESKQDESGMPNNRFLAERTGGTYSTLKVQPAELEDSGVYFCASSQVTSGRADTGELFFGEGSRLTVL.

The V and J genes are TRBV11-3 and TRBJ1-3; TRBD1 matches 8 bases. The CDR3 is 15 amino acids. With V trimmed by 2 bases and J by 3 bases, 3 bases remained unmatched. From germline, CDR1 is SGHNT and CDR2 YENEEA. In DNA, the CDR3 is TGTGCCAGCAGCTTAACTACAGGGGGTGGAAACACCATATATTTT. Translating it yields CASSLTTGGGNTIYF.

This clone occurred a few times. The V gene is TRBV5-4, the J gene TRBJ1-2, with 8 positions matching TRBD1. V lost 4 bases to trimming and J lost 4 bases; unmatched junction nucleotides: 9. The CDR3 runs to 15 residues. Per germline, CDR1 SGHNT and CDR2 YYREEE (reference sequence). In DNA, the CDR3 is TGTGCCAGCAGCAGGGATATACAGGGGGGCTATGGCTACACCTTC. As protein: CASSRDIQGGYGYTF.

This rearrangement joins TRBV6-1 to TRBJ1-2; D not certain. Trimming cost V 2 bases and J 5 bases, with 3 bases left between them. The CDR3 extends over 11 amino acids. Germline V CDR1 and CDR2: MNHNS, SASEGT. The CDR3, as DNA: TGTGCCAGCAGTGAAACTTATGGCTACACCTTC. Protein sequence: CASSETYGYTF.

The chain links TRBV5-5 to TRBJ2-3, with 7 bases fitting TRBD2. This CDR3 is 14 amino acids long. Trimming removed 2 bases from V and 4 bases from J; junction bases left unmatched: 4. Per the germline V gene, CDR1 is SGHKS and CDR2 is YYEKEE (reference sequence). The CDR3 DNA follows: TGTGCCAGCAGCTTCTGGCGGGAGCCAGATACGCAGTATTTT. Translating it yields CASSFWREPDTQYF.

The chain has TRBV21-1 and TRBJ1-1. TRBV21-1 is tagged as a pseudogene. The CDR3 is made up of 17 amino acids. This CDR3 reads CASSTEVSSSGDTEAFF. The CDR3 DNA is TGTGCCAGCAGCACGGAGGTTTCTAGCAGCGGAGACACTGAAGCTTTCTTT.

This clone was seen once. The CDR3 DNA reads as TGTGCCAGCAGCCCAAGGACAGAGATGAACACTGAAGCTTTCTTT. This gives the protein CASSPRTEMNTEAFF. The chain employs TRBV7-9 and TRBJ1-1, with a tentative D call TRBD1 (6 bases). Germline CDR1 and CDR2: SEHNR and FQNEAQ (reference sequence). With 5 bases removed from V and 0 bases from J, the gap between germline ends came to 13 bases. This CDR3 contains 15 residues.